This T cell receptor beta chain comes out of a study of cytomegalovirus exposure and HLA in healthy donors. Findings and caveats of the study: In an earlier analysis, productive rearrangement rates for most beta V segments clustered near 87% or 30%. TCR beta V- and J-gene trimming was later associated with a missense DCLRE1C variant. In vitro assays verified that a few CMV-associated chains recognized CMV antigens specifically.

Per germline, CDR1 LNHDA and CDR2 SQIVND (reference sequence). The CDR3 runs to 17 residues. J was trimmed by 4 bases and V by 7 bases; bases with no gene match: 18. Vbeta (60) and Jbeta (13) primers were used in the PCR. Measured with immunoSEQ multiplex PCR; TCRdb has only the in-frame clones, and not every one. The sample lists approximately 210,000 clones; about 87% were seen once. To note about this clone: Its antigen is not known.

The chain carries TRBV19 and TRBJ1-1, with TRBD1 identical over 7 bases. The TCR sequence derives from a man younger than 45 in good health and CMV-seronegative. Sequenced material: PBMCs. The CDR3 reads CASTLSGGGGLLTEAFF. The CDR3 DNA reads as TGTGCCAGTACCTTATCGGGCGGAGGGGGCCTGCTCACTGAAGCTTTCTTT.